The 21 T cell receptor beta chains reported below all come from one sample, sequenced in a study of blood T cell repertoires in COVID-19 (TCRdb year 2020). The library came from the immunoSEQ multiplex PCR assay. The table comes from immuneACCESS by way of TCRdb, which keeps in-frame sequences with V and J called. Part of the clones is missing from these tables; in studies checked, under half for an unresolved V gene and the rest for unknown reasons. The sample contains around 70,000 clones, roughly 90% of them found a single time. Over 1.2% of the sample comes from the top ten. Source material: peripheral blood. These receptors were obtained from a man aged 45-65 years with acute or convalescent COVID-19.

The chain is built from TRBV20-1 and TRBJ1-6; D uncertain. This CDR3 is built from 15 residues. V lost 3 bases to trimming and J lost 7 bases, with 16 bases between them. In germline, CDR1 is DFQATT, CDR2 SNEGSKA (reference sequence). CDR3 nucleotide sequence: TGCAGTGCTAGTCAACAGACCGCCCGCAATTCACCCCTCCACTTT. It translates to CSASQQTARNSPLHF.

The chain employs TRBV3-1 (or the pseudogene TRBV3-2) and TRBJ1-6; 11 positions match TRBD1. J lost 7 bases, V lost 4 bases, and 0 bases had no gene match. CDR1 is LGHDT and CDR2 is YNNKEL in the germline V gene (reference sequence). The CDR3 has 14 amino acids. The CDR3 region is CASSRTGGNSPLHF. In nucleotides, the CDR3 is TGTGCCAGCAGCCGGACAGGGGGCAATTCACCCCTCCACTTT.

This sequence joins TRBV28 and TRBJ1-2, with D possibly TRBD1 on 6 matching bases. Trimming took 3 bases from V and 5 from J, leaving 22 bases between them. This CDR3 is built from 17 residues. Germline V gives CDR1 MDHEN, CDR2 SYDVKM. CDR3 sequence: CASSFRAMGKGEYGYTF. CDR3 DNA sequence: TGTGCCAGCAGTTTTCGGGCGATGGGAAAGGGGGAATATGGCTACACCTTC.

The chain is built from TRBV5-8 and TRBJ2-2, with D possibly being TRBD2 (6 bases). V was pared by 5 bases and J by 5 bases, with 13 bases between. There are 14 residues in the CDR3. Germline V gene lookup returns CDR1 SGHTS and CDR2 YDEGEE. The CDR3 spells CASREGWRTGELFF. The CDR3 DNA reads TGTGCCAGCAGGGAGGGGTGGCGGACCGGGGAGCTGTTTTTT.

In its sample, this clone was seen once. V is TRBV7-3 and J is TRBJ2-1; 10 nucleotides align to TRBD2. The germline V gene encodes CDR1 SGHTA and CDR2 FQGTGA. The CDR3 consists of 17 residues. The V and J ends lost 2 bases and 4 bases, in that order; junction bases with no gene match: 8. In DNA, the CDR3 is TGTGCCAGCAGCTTATCCCCTGGACTAGCGGAATACAATGAGCAGTTCTTC. It codes for CASSLSPGLAEYNEQFF. Together with reference TRBV7-3 and TRBJ2-1, the CDR3 gives the full variable domain: GAGVSQTPSNKVTEKGKYVELRCDPISGHTALYWYRQSLGQGPEFLIYFQGTGAADDSGLPNDRFFAVRPEGSVSTLKIQRTERGDSAVYLCASSLSPGLAEYNEQFFGPGTRLTVL.

This chain links TRBV4-2 with TRBJ1-2, with a weak D call TRBD1 (5 bases). This CDR3 region has 17 residues. Germline values: CDR1 LGHNA, CDR2 YNFKEQ. With 3 bases removed from V and 7 bases from J, the gap between germline ends came to 24 bases. The CDR3 DNA sequence: TGTGCCAGCAGCCAGGAAAAGGGGCAGACCGCCTCGGGTGGCTACACCTTC. It codes for CASSQEKGQTASGGYTF.

The genes are TRBV14 and TRBJ2-5; weak D call: TRBD1 (7 bases). V gave up 4 bases and J gave up 11 bases, with 14 bases separating them. From germline, CDR1 is SGHDN and CDR2 FVKESK. The length of the CDR3 is 12 residues. CDR3 bases: TGTGCCAGCAGCCCCACGCGGGACAGACAGTACTTC. Protein: CASSPTRDRQYF.

V usage is TRBV7-9 and J usage is TRBJ2-7, with D hard to call. In germline, CDR1 is SEHNR, CDR2 FQNEAQ (reference sequence). The CDR3 runs to 13 residues. V lost 4 bases to trimming and J lost 3 bases, with 10 bases between them. CDR3 nucleotides: TGTGCCAGCAGCTCCAGGAACAGCTACGAGCAGTACGTC. It yields the protein CASSSRNSYEQYV.

The CDR3 loop is CATSTSGFRGNTIYF. For the CDR3, the DNA is TGTGCCACCAGCACCTCGGGGTTCAGGGGAAACACCATATATTTT. The V call is TRBV15, the J call TRBJ1-3; D ambiguous. This CDR3 has 15 amino acids. Per the germline V gene, CDR1 is LNHNV and CDR2 is YYDKDF (reference sequence). V lost 4 bases and J 4 bases, leaving 14 bases between the germline ends. The whole variable domain, filled in from reference TRBV15 and TRBJ1-3, reads DAMVIQNPRYQVTQFGKPVTLSCSQTLNHNVMYWYQQKSSQAPKLLFHYYDKDFNNEADTPDNFQSRRPNTSFCFLDIRSPGLGDTAMYLCATSTSGFRGNTIYFGEGSWLTVV.

The V gene is TRBV19, the J gene TRBJ1-6, with TRBD1 matching over 7 bases. Germline CDR1 LNHDA, CDR2 SQIVND (reference sequence). The CDR3 contains 12 residues. With 7 bases clipped from V and 8 bases from J, the junction kept 2 bases outside the gene matches. CDR3 region: CASTTGDSPLHF. The CDR3 DNA reads as TGTGCCAGTACAACAGGGGATTCACCCCTCCACTTT.

The chain combines TRBV18 with TRBJ1-4, with a possible D match to TRBD1 (5 bases). With 3 bases removed from V and 8 bases from J, the gap between germline ends came to 19 bases. The germline gives CDR1 KGHSH, CDR2 LQKENI. This CDR3 has 16 residues. In DNA, the CDR3 is TGTGCCAGCTCACCGTTCCCATCTGACAGCGAGGAAAAACTGTTTTTT. As protein: CASSPFPSDSEEKLFF. Drawing the rest from reference TRBV18 and TRBJ1-4, the complete variable domain is NAGVMQNPRHLVRRRGQEARLRCSPMKGHSHVYWYRQLPEEGLKFMVYLQKENIIDESGMPKERFSAEFPKEGPSILRIQQVVRGDSAAYFCASSPFPSDSEEKLFFGSGTQLSVL.

The chain uses TRBV11-2 and TRBJ2-3, with 8 bases matching TRBD1. The germline V gene encodes CDR1 SGHAT and CDR2 FQNNGV. V gave up 5 bases and J gave up 2 bases; unmatched junction bases: 3. The CDR3 extends over 14 amino acids. CDR3 nucleotide sequence: TGTGCCAGCAGCCCGGGACAGGACACAGATACGCAGTATTTT. As protein: CASSPGQDTDTQYF.

The rearrangement joins TRBV6-2 or TRBV6-3 to TRBJ2-7, with TRBD1 matching 8 bases. V was clipped by 0 bases and J by 1 base; unmatched bases: 5. Germline CDR1 reads MNHEY; CDR2 reads SVGEGT. The CDR3 spans 16 residues. The CDR3 spells CASSYSDRVWSYEQYV. The DNA of the CDR3 is TGTGCCAGCAGTTACTCGGACAGGGTATGGTCCTACGAGCAGTACGTC.

The rearrangement uses TRBV18 and TRBJ2-1; D possibly corresponds to TRBD1 (5 bases). The CDR3 consists of 16 residues. The V gene lost 2 bases and the J gene lost 0 bases, with 11 bases spanning the gap. Germline V lookup: CDR1 KGHSH, CDR2 LQKENI. CDR3 in DNA: TGTGCCAGCTCACCAGACCAGGGAATCTCCTACAATGAGCAGTTCTTC. Translating it yields CASSPDQGISYNEQFF.

V gene TRBV27 combines with J gene TRBJ1-1; possibly TRBD1 for D (6 bases). CDR3 length: 15 amino acids. Germline loops: CDR1 MNHEY, CDR2 SMNVEV (reference sequence). Trimming pared 0 bases from V and 6 bases from J, leaving 14 bases between. The CDR3 DNA reads TGTGCCAGCAGTTTATCTCGCGGGGGCTTCTCTGAAGCTTTCTTT. Protein product: CASSLSRGGFSEAFF.

The J gene is TRBJ2-7, the V gene TRBV5-4; 8 bases line up with TRBD2. Trimming at V came to 0 bases and at J to 4 bases, leaving 0 bases not matched to a gene. This CDR3 has 13 amino acids. Germline V gives CDR1 SGHNT, CDR2 YYREEE (reference sequence). CDR3 sequence: CASSLGGGYEQYF. CDR3 in DNA: TGTGCCAGCAGCTTGGGCGGGGGGTACGAGCAGTACTTC.

This clone was counted once. The rearrangement uses TRBV25-1 and TRBJ1-5, with TRBD1 as a possible D gene (5 bases). V shed 6 bases and J shed 4 bases, with 7 bases lying between them. The CDR3 has 12 residues. Looked up from germline, CDR1 is MGHDK and CDR2 is SYGVNS. CDR3 amino acids: CASRRGNQPQHF. The CDR3 DNA reads as TGTGCCAGCAGACGGGGGAATCAGCCCCAGCATTTT.

This clone was seen a handful of times. The chain carries TRBV5-8 and TRBJ1-6; TRBD1 aligns across 8 bases. Germline lookup yields CDR1 SGHTS and CDR2 YDEGEE. The CDR3 runs 13 residues. J lost 5 bases, V lost 9 bases, and 4 bases had no gene match. In DNA, the CDR3 is TGTGCCACCGGGACAGGAGATAATTCACCCCTCCACTTT. Its translation: CATGTGDNSPLHF.

This clone was detected only once. This sequence may be a read error, since a much larger clone differs from it by one base. The J gene is TRBJ1-1, the V gene TRBV13; the D is unclear. The germline V gene encodes CDR1 PRHDT and CDR2 FYEKMQ (reference sequence). The CDR3 is 13 residues long. Trimming took 2 bases from V and 0 from J, leaving 4 bases between them. The CDR3 protein is CASSLRVNTEAFF. Here the CDR3 DNA reads TGTGCCAGCAGCTTAAGAGTGAACACTGAAGCTTTCTTT.

J is TRBJ2-3 and V is TRBV3-1 (or the pseudogene TRBV3-2), with D possibly TRBD2 on 5 matching bases. CDR1 is LGHDT, CDR2 YNNKEL, per germline (reference sequence). V was trimmed by 4 bases and J by 3 bases, leaving 14 bases between them. CDR3 length equals 15 residues. This CDR3 reads CASSPLGRVTDTQYF. In nucleotides, the CDR3 is TGTGCCAGCAGCCCCCTAGGGCGGGTTACAGATACGCAGTATTTT.

This rearrangement joins TRBV4-2 to TRBJ1-3; the D gene is possibly TRBD1 (5 bases). V was clipped by 0 bases and J by 2 bases, with 8 bases between them. The CDR3 totals 15 residues. Germline V gives CDR1 LGHNA, CDR2 YNFKEQ. The CDR3 region is CASSQDGGTGNTIYF. The CDR3, as DNA: TGTGCCAGCAGCCAAGACGGGGGGACTGGAAACACCATATATTTT.